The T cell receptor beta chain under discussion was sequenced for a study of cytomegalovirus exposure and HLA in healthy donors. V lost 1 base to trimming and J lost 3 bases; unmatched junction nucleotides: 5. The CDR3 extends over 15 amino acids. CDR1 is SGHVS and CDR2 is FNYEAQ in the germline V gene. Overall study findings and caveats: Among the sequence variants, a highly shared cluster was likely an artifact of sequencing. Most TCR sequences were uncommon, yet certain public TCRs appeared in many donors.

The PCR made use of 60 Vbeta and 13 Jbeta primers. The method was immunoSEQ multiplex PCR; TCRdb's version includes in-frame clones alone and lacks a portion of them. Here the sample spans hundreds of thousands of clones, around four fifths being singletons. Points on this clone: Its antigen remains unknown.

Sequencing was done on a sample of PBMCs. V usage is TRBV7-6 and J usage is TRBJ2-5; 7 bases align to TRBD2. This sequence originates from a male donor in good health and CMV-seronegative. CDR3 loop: CASSLGLAAEETQYF. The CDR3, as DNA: TGTGCCAGCAGCTTAGGCCTAGCGGCTGAAGAGACCCAGTACTTC.